This TCR beta chain was profiled in a study of shared clonotypes between healthy human individuals. CD4+ cells yielded CD45RA+ naive and CD45RA-negative memory subsets. Germline V gene lookup returns CDR1 SGHRS and CDR2 YFSETQ. The V end was cut by 1 base, the J end by 3 bases, with 8 bases between. The length of the CDR3 is 14 residues. A single count supports this clone. Its antigen is still unknown. This table comes from immunoSEQ multiplex PCR, and its TCRdb copy is limited to in-frame clones, with some not included. The data hold around 2.5 million clones, with roughly 93% observed a single time. Study outcomes and limitations: Among the subsets, naive ones generally showed larger estimated richness than memory ones.

This chain connects TRBV5-1 to TRBJ1-5; possibly TRBD1 for D (6 bases). Sequenced sample: naive CD4+ T cells from PBMCs. Subset denoted: CD45RA+ positively selected. This receptor was taken from a man between 18 and 35 years old in good health. Some clones in this sample may be carry-over from other donors' samples. The CDR3 reads CASSLSGHNQPQHF. The CDR3 coding sequence is TGCGCCAGCAGCTTGTCGGGACACAATCAGCCCCAGCATTTT.